One sample yielded the 10 T cell receptor beta chains listed below, sequenced in a study of blood T cell repertoires in COVID-19. TCRdb keeps only in-frame clones here, not all; method: immunoSEQ multiplex PCR. The sample contains 110,000 or so clones, about 85% of which appear only once. Sequences were obtained from peripheral blood. All receptors come from a middle-aged man with acute or convalescent COVID-19.

V usage is TRBV5-1 and J usage is TRBJ1-6, with 7 bases aligning to TRBD1. The J segment lost 8 bases and the V segment lost 0 bases, leaving 2 bases of the junction unmatched. CDR1 and CDR2 (germline): SGHRS, YFSETQ. The CDR3 totals 14 residues. CDR3 DNA: TGCGCCAGCAGCTTGGGAGGGACAGATTCACCCCTCCACTTT. Translated, it gives CASSLGGTDSPLHF.

This clone was seen many times. V is TRBV12-2 and J is TRBJ2-2; the table's D call, TRBD2, was not checked against the DNA. TRBV12-2 is a listed pseudogene. The CDR3 is 16 amino acids. The CDR3 nucleotides read TGTGCAAGTCGCCGGACTAGCGGGGAGCAGGGCGGGGAGCTGTTTTTT. This gives the protein CASRRTSGEQGGELFF.

This chain connects TRBV9 to TRBJ1-6; D gene ambiguous. Trimming removed 0 bases from V and 8 bases from J, with 12 bases in between. There are 15 residues in the CDR3. Germline-derived CDR1 and CDR2 are SGDLS and YYNGEE. The CDR3 DNA reads TGTGCCAGCAGCGTAGAGCCCGGTCACGATTCACCCCTCCACTTT. This encodes CASSVEPGHDSPLHF.

This chain uses TRBV28 with TRBJ1-1; weak D call: TRBD1 (5 bases). Trimming removed 5 bases from V and 2 bases from J, with 15 bases in between. The CDR3 is 15 residues long. Germline values: CDR1 MDHEN, CDR2 SYDVKM. The CDR3 sequence: CASSPLQETNTEAFF. DNA for the CDR3: TGTGCCAGCAGTCCCTTACAGGAGACAAACACTGAAGCTTTCTTT.

V usage is TRBV7-8 and J usage is TRBJ1-2; D unresolved. The V and J ends lost 3 bases and 2 bases respectively, with 7 bases between them. This CDR3 contains 13 residues. Germline-derived CDR1 and CDR2 are SGHVS and FQNEAQ. CDR3 amino acids: CASSFDTNYGYTF. CDR3 nucleotide sequence: TGTGCCAGCAGCTTTGACACCAACTATGGCTACACCTTC.

This clone was recorded once. The J gene is TRBJ2-2, the V gene TRBV27; D is perhaps TRBD1 (6 bases). This CDR3 contains 18 residues. Germline CDR1 is MNHEY and CDR2 is SMNVEV (reference sequence). Trimming left V 5 bases short and J 6 bases short, with 25 bases between. CDR3 DNA sequence: TGTGCCAGCAGTCCCCCACAAGCCTTTACAGGGATGGCCGGGGAGCTGTTTTTT. It translates to CASSPPQAFTGMAGELFF.

The V gene is TRBV10-2, the J gene TRBJ1-4; 8 bases line up with TRBD1. The germline V gene encodes CDR1 WSHSY and CDR2 SAAADI. The CDR3 is 15 residues long. The junction had 10 bases not matched to a gene; V was cut back by 5 bases and J by 8 bases. The CDR3 DNA reads as TGCGCCAGCAGTAGACAGGGGAATACAGAGGAAAAACTGTTTTTT. Protein product: CASSRQGNTEEKLFF.

This clone came up once. The chain uses TRBV5-6 and TRBJ1-1; 7 bases match TRBD1. The CDR3 is 14 residues long. CDR1 and CDR2 from the germline V gene are SGHDT and YYEEEE. The ends lost 4 bases at V and 2 bases at J; junction bases unmatched: 5. The CDR3 DNA reads as TGTGCCAGCAGCCCGGACAGGCGTAACACTGAAGCTTTCTTT. The encoded protein is CASSPDRRNTEAFF.

The rearrangement uses TRBV5-6 and TRBJ1-2; the D gene is possibly TRBD1 (5 bases). CDR3 size: 14 residues. CDR1 is SGHDT, CDR2 YYEEEE, per germline. Trimming stripped 4 bases from V and 8 bases from J, with 18 bases between. The CDR3 sequence: CASSPGGGVWGYTF. DNA for the CDR3: TGTGCCAGCAGCCCCGGGGGGGGTGTTTGGGGCTACACCTTC.

The gene calls are TRBV18 and TRBJ1-2, with 7 bases that match TRBD1. CDR3 length: 16 residues. CDR1 and CDR2 from the germline V gene are KGHSH and LQKENI. The junction had 14 bases not matched to a gene; V was cut back by 3 bases and J by 7 bases. The CDR3 loop reads CASSPTMDSSGGGYTF. The CDR3 nucleotides are TGTGCCAGCTCACCTACAATGGACAGTTCAGGGGGTGGCTACACCTTC. The full variable domain, with the rest looked up from reference TRBV18 and TRBJ1-2, is NAGVMQNPRHLVRRRGQEARLRCSPMKGHSHVYWYRQLPEEGLKFMVYLQKENIIDESGMPKERFSAEFPKEGPSILRIQQVVRGDSAAYFCASSPTMDSSGGGYTFGSGTRLTVV.